The 6 T cell receptor beta chains listed next were all sequenced from one sample in a study of T cell responses to AZD1222 COVID-19 vaccine. Profiling relied on immunoSEQ multiplex PCR, and the TCRdb table lists in-frame clones only, not all of them. This table holds 150,000 to 200,000 clones, approximately 95% found once. Sequencing was performed on peripheral blood, taken on day 0 of AZD1222 vaccination. The receptors shown here come from an adult in good health.

V and J are TRBV9 and TRBJ1-1; D uncertain. Trimming took off 0 bases at V and 5 bases at J, with 8 bases between the two ends. CDR1 is SGDLS, CDR2 YYNGEE, per germline. The CDR3 sequence is 13 residues long. For the CDR3, the DNA is TGTGCCAGCAGCGTAGAGGCGGGTACTGAAGCTTTCTTT. This encodes CASSVEAGTEAFF.

V gene TRBV7-8 combines with J gene TRBJ1-1, with D hard to call. Germline CDR1 is SGHVS and CDR2 is FQNEAQ. The V end lost 0 bases, the J end lost 7 bases, and 21 bases lay between the germline ends. The length of the CDR3 is 17 residues. Here the CDR3 reads CASSLAAGRRKSLEAFF. The CDR3 nucleotides are TGTGCCAGCAGCTTAGCCGCCGGGAGGCGGAAGAGCCTTGAAGCTTTCTTT.

The chain joins TRBV4-1 to TRBJ2-1; perhaps TRBD2 as D (6 bases). The V end lost 8 bases, the J end lost 7 bases, and 15 bases lay between the germline ends. This CDR3 is 13 amino acids long. Per germline, CDR1 MGHRA and CDR2 YSYEKL. In DNA form, the CDR3 reads TGCGCCAGCTGGGCGGGGCGCCGGAATGAGCAGTTCTTC. This gives the protein CASWAGRRNEQFF.

Here the CDR3 reads CASSLRVGGQPQHF. In DNA, the CDR3 is TGTGCCAGTAGCCTCAGGGTAGGAGGGCAGCCCCAGCATTTT. V is TRBV19 and J is TRBJ1-5, with D maybe TRBD1 (5 bases). The CDR3 is 14 amino acids. The germline V gene has CDR1 LNHDA and CDR2 SQIVND (reference sequence). Between the trimmed V and J ends, which lost 6 bases and 7 bases, there was a span of 16 bases. Looking up the rest from reference TRBV19 and TRBJ1-5 gives the full variable domain: DGGITQSPKYLFRKEGQNVTLSCEQNLNHDAMYWYRQDPGQGLRLIYYSQIVNDFQKGDIAEGYSVSREKKESFPLTVTSAQKNPTAFYLCASSLRVGGQPQHFGDGTRLSIL.

The chain employs TRBV18 and TRBJ1-3, with D possibly being TRBD1 (6 bases). V dropped 5 bases and J dropped 2 bases, with 13 bases sitting between them. Germline lookup yields CDR1 KGHSH and CDR2 LQKENI. The CDR3 loop spans 15 amino acids. The CDR3 nucleotides are TGTGCCAGCTCAACGCAGGGGAGTCCTGGAAACACCATATATTTT. Translation gives CASSTQGSPGNTIYF.

The chain has TRBV5-4 and TRBJ1-5; 7 bases map to TRBD1. The CDR3 is 14 residues long. Germline lookup yields CDR1 SGHNT and CDR2 YYREEE (reference sequence). The V and J ends lost 3 bases and 9 bases, in that order; junction bases with no gene match: 9. CDR3 bases: TGTGCCAGCAGCTATGGACAGGCGGGGGGGCCCCAGCATTTT. As protein: CASSYGQAGGPQHF.